This T cell receptor beta chain was obtained from a study of shared clonotypes between healthy human individuals. This table comes from immunoSEQ multiplex PCR, and its TCRdb copy is limited to in-frame clones, with some not included. The top ten clones hold 0.13% of a sample with millions of clones, 95% of them seen once. Within Nashville, Tennessee resided all donors, each a Caucasian adult. General observations from the study: Generation probabilities were higher for clonotypes shared across all four sorted-subset donors than for unshared ones. Larger estimated richness was generally seen in naive subsets than in memory subsets.

Per the germline V gene, CDR1 is DFQATT and CDR2 is SNEGSKA (reference sequence). V was trimmed by 0 bases and J by 4 bases, leaving 4 bases between them. The CDR3 runs 11 residues. With respect to this clone: Its antigen remains unidentified. This specimen includes other DNA sequences encoding the same CDR3.

This sequence joins TRBV20-1 and TRBJ2-7, with unresolved D. The sequenced material came from naive CD4+ T cells sorted from blood. Subset defined: CD45RA+ positively selected. The source is a young man in good health. The CDR3 reads CSARDQYEQYF. DNA for the CDR3: TGCAGTGCTAGAGATCAGTACGAGCAGTACTTC.